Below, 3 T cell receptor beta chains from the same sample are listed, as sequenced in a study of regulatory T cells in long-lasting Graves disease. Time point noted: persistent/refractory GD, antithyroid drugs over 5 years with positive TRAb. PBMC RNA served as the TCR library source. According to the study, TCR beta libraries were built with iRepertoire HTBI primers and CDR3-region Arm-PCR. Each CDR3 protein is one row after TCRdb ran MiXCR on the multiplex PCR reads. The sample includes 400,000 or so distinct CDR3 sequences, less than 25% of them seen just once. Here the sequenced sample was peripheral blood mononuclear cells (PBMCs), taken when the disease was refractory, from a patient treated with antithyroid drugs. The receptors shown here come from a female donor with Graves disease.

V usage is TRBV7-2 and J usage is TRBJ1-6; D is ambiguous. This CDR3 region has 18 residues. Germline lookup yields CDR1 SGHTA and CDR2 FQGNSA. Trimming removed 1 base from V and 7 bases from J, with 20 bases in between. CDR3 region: CASSLVLGPYVGNSPLHF. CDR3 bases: TGTGCCAGCAGCTTAGTACTCGGCCCTTATGTTGGGAATTCACCCCTCCACTTT.

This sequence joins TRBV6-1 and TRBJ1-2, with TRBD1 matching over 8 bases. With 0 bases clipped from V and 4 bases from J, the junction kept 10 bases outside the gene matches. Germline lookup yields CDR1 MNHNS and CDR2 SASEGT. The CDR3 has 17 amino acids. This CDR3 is CASSEAQTGATVYGYTF. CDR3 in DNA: TGTGCCAGCAGTGAAGCCCAGACAGGGGCCACCGTCTATGGCTACACCTTC.

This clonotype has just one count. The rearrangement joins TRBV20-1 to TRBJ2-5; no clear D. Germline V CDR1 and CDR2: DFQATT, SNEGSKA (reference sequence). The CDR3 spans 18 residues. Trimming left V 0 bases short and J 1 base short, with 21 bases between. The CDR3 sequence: CSARDLLAGPRFQETQYF. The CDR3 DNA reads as TGCAGTGCTAGAGATCTTCTGGCTGGCCCTAGATTCCAAGAGACCCAGTACTTC.